Given below is one T cell receptor (beta chain) in context. This specimen comes from a study of blood T cells in healthy people across ages. The authors ran a second PCR of about 7 to 12 cycles using a sample-barcoded 5' primer and a J-beta primer mix. With 12 random nucleotides, a template-switch adaptor tagged each individual cDNA molecule. TCRdb re-called the 5' RACE reads through MiXCR, storing one row per CDR3 protein. The table shows around 750,000 distinct CDR3 sequences, with 40% to 65% occurring only once. This CDR3 has 13 amino acids. V was pared by 5 bases and J by 4 bases, with 14 bases between. The germline gives CDR1 SQVTM, CDR2 ANQGSEA.

The origin of this receptor is an elderly man in good health. The specimen sequenced was blood. The rearrangement uses TRBV29-1 and TRBJ1-1; D may be TRBD1 (5 bases). CDR3 nucleotides: TGCAGCGTTTTTAGTGGGGGGGGCACTGAAGCTTTCTTT. Translation gives CSVFSGGGTEAFF.